This T cell receptor (beta chain) was observed in a study of shared clonotypes between healthy human individuals. The V end was cut by 7 bases, the J end by 1 base, with 10 bases between. The germline CDR1 and CDR2 sequences are MNHNY and SVGAGI (reference sequence). This CDR3 region has 13 residues. The table came from immunoSEQ multiplex PCR; TCRdb's copy has only in-frame clones and leaves some out. The table includes some 680,000 clones, approximately 73% detected once. The TCR sequence derives from a woman aged 30 to 39 in good health. The genes are TRBV6-6 and TRBJ1-1; D ambiguous. The sequenced sample consisted of memory CD4+ T cells sorted from blood. Subset specified: CD45RA-negative fraction. In DNA, the CDR3 is TGTGCCAGCAACCCAGACACGAACACTGAAGCTTTCTTT. Translated, it gives CASNPDTNTEAFF.